This T cell receptor (beta chain) was sequenced for a study of identical twins. Broader study findings: Abundant beta clonotypes from cord blood had fewer insertions, unlike memory repertoires, which showed none.

The sample holds a few counts of this clonotype. Antigen specificity is unknown. Through template switching, a universal primer site was introduced, and the cDNA contained unique molecular identifiers. TCRdb independently ran MiXCR on the 5' RACE reads; one entry per CDR3 protein. The table records 500,000 to 650,000 distinct CDR3 sequences, 20% to 25% of them present only once. The CDR3 extends over 14 amino acids. CDR1 and CDR2 from the germline V gene are DFQATT and SNEGSKA (reference sequence). V was pared by 0 bases and J by 11 bases, with 18 bases between. This sample also belongs to another study, concerning yellow fever vaccine responses in identical twins.

The receptor was isolated from a woman aged 18-29 years in good health. Sequencing was done on a sample of CD4+ T cells sorted from blood. This chain connects TRBV20-1 to TRBJ2-3, with D possibly being TRBD2 (6 bases). As DNA, the CDR3 is TGCAGTGCTAGAGATGTGGCGGGGAGTCCCGGGCAGTATTTT. As protein: CSARDVAGSPGQYF.